This T cell receptor beta chain was sequenced during a study of regulatory T cells in long-lasting Graves disease. In the study overall: Persistent Graves' disease meant over 5 years of antithyroid drugs with positive TSH receptor antibodies.

In the case of this clonotype: Antigen specificity is unknown.

Germline V gene lookup returns CDR1 DFQATT and CDR2 SNEGSKA (reference sequence). The length of the CDR3 is 16 residues. Trimming shortened V by 0 bases and J by 2 bases, and 13 bases separated the two germline ends. Broader study findings: Investigators studied peripheral blood only, not thyroid tissue.

Time point of the sample: persistent/refractory GD, antithyroid drugs over 5 years with positive TRAb. The authors made the TCR library using RNA they extracted from PBMCs. Graves' disease was diagnosed by American Thyroid Association guidelines. As collected, the peripheral blood samples measured roughly 8.6 milliliters each and went into EDTA tubes. TCR beta libraries were built with iRepertoire HTBI primers and Arm-PCR of CDR3 regions. Using its own MiXCR run on the multiplex PCR reads, TCRdb lists one record per CDR3 protein. The table lists about 470,000 distinct CDR3 sequences, around a fifth of them singletons, with less than 9% in the top ten.

This TCR derives from a female donor with Graves disease. This sample comprised peripheral blood mononuclear cells (PBMCs), obtained when the disease was refractory, from a patient treated with antithyroid drugs. This chain links TRBV20-1 with TRBJ2-2; D is uncertain. This CDR3 is CSARDVARTNTGELFF. In DNA form, the CDR3 reads TGCAGTGCTAGAGATGTAGCCAGAACCAACACCGGGGAGCTGTTTTTT.